This TCR beta chain was retrieved from a study of T-cell reconstitution after alpha-beta-depleted transplantation in children. Comments on this clonotype: Its specificity is unknown.

Whole-study findings and limits: Newly made T cells mostly supplied T-cell counts and diversity one year after transplant. Surviving recipient cells, namely T cells and thymic progenitors, were the source of high day-60 TCRbeta diversity in some patients.

Preparation of the TCRbeta library was carried out with unique molecular identifiers. TCRdb reanalysed the PCR reads using MiXCR and keeps one entry per CDR3 protein. Of 700,000 to 850,000 distinct CDR3 sequences listed, about 16% are singletons. The sample was PBMCs, mostly from graft donor cells, taken 360 days after TCRalphabeta/CD19-depleted stem cell transplant. This receptor was identified in a male patient younger than 18 who had a stem cell transplant for acute lymphoblastic leukemia, so the T cells may come from the graft donor.

Here the CDR3 DNA reads TGTGCCAGCAGCTGGAACCCCCAAGAGACCCAGTACTTC. It is translated as CASSWNPQETQYF. The chain couples TRBV13 to TRBJ2-5; D unresolved. Germline loops: CDR1 PRHDT, CDR2 FYEKMQ (reference sequence). V lost 4 bases to trimming and J lost 1 base, with 7 bases between them. CDR3 length: 13 amino acids.